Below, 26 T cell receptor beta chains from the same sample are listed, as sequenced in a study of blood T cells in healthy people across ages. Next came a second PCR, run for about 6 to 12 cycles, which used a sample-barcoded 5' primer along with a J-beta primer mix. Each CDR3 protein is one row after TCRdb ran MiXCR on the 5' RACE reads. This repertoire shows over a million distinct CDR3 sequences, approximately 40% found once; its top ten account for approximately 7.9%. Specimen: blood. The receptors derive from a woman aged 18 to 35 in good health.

CDR3 loop: CASSLLASGGGGNEQFF. The CDR3 DNA reads as TGCGCCAGCAGCTTGTTAGCTAGCGGGGGTGGGGGCAATGAGCAGTTCTTC. The chain is built from TRBV5-1 and TRBJ2-1; TRBD2 aligns across 10 bases. V gave up 1 base and J gave up 6 bases; unmatched junction bases: 10. The CDR3 consists of 17 residues. Germline CDR1 is SGHRS and CDR2 is YFSETQ.

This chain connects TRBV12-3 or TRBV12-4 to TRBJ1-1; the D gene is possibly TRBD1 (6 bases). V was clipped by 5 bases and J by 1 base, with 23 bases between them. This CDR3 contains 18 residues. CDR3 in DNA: TGTGCCAGCAGTACTACTCCAGGGGTTCCCGCAGGGAACACTGAAGCTTTCTTT. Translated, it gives CASSTTPGVPAGNTEAFF.

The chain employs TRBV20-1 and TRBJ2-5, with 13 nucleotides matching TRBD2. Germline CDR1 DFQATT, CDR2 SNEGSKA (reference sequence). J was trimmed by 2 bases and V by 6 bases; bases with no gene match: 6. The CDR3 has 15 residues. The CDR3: CSATGTSGEQETQYF. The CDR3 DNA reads TGCAGTGCAACCGGGACTAGCGGGGAACAAGAGACCCAGTACTTC.

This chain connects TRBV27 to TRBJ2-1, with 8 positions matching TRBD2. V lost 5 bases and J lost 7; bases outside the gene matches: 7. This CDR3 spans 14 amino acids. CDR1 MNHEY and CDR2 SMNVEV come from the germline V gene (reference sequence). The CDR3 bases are TGTGCCAGCAGTCTTAGAGCGGGAGCTAATGAGCAGTTCTTC. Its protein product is CASSLRAGANEQFF.

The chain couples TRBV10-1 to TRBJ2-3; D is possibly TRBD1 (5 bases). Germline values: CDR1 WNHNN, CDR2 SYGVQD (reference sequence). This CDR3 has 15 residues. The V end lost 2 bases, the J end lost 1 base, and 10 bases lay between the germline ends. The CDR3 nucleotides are TGCGCCAGCAGTGAGAGAGAAGGGGGCACAGATACGCAGTATTTT. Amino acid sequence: CASSEREGGTDTQYF.

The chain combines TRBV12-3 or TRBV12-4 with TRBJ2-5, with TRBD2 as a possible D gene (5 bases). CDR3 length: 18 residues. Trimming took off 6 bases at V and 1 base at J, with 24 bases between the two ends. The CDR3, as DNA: TGTGCCAGCAGCAGTAACTTAGGGCGGGTGAGATTCCAAGAGACCCAGTACTTC. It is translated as CASSSNLGRVRFQETQYF.

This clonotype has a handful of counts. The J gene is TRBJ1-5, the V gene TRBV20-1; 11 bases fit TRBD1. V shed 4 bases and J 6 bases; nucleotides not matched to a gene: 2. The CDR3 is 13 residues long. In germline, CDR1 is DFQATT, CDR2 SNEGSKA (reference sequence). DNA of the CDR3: TGCAGTGCTAATGGACAGGGGGCTCAGCCCCAGCATTTT. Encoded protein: CSANGQGAQPQHF.

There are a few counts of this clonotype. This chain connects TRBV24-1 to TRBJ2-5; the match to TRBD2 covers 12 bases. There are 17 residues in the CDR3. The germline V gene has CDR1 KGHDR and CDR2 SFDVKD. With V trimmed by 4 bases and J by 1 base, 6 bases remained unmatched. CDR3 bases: TGTGCCACCAGTGACCCTGGACTAGCGGGGAGCCAAGAGACCCAGTACTTC. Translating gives CATSDPGLAGSQETQYF.

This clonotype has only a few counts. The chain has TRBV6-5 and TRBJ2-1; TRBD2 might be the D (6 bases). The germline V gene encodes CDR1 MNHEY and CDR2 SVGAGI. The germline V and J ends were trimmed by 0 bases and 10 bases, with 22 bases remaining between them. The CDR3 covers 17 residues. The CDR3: CASSYSKVAALPREQFF. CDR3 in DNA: TGTGCCAGCAGTTACTCGAAGGTAGCGGCACTCCCTCGGGAGCAGTTCTTC.

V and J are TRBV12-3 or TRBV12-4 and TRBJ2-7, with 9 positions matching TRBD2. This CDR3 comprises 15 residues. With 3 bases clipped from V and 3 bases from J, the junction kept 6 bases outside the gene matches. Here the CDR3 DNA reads TGTGCCAGCAGTTTCGGTAGCGGGGGCTACTACGAGCAGTACTTC. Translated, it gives CASSFGSGGYYEQYF.

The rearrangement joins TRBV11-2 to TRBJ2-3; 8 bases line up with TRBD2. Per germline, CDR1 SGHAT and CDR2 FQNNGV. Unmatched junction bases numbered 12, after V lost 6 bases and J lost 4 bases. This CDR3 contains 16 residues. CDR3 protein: CASRQNSGSRADTQYF. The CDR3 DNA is TGTGCCAGCAGACAAAACAGCGGGAGCAGGGCAGATACGCAGTATTTT.

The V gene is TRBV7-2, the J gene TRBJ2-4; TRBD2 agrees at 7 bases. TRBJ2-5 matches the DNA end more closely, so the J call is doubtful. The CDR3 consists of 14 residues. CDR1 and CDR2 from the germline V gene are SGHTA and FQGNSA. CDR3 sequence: CASSLEAGTETQYF. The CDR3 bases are TGTGCCAGCAGCCTAGAAGCGGGAACAGAGACCCAGTACTTC.

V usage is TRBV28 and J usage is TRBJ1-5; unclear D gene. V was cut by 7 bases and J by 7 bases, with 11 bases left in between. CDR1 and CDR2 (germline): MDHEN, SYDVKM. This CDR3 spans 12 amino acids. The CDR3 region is CASTSPHQPQHF. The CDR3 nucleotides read TGTGCCAGCACCAGCCCTCACCAGCCCCAGCATTTT.

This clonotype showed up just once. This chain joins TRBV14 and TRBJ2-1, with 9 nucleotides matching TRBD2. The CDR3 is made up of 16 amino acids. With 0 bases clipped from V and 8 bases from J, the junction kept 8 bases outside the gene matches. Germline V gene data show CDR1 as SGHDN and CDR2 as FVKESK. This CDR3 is CASSQDNSGRRYEQFF. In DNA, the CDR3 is TGTGCCAGCAGCCAAGATAACAGCGGGAGGAGGTATGAGCAGTTCTTC.

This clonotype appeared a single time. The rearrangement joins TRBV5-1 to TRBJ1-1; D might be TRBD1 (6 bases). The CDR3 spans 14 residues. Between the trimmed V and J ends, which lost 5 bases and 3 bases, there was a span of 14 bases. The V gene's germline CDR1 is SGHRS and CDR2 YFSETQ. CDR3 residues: CASSATTGYTEAFF. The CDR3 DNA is TGCGCCAGCAGTGCGACTACAGGGTACACTGAAGCTTTCTTT.

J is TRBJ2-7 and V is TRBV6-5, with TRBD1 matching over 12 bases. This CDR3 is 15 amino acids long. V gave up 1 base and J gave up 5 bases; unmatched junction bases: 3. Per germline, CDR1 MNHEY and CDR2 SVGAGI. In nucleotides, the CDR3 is TGTGCCAGCAGTTACTGGGGACAGGGGGCCAACGAGCAGTACTTC. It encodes CASSYWGQGANEQYF.

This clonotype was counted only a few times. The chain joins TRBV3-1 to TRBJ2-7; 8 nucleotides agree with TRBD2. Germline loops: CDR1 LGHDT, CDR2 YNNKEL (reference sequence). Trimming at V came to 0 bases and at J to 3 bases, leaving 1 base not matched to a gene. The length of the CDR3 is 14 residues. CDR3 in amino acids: CASSQDGTSYEQYF. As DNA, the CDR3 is TGTGCCAGCAGCCAAGACGGGACTAGCTACGAGCAGTACTTC.

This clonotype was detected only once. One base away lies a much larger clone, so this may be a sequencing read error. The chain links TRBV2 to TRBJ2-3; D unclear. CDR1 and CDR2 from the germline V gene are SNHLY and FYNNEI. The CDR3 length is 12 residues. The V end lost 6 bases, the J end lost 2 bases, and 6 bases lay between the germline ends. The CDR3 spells CASRADTDTQYF. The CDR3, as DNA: TGTGCCAGCAGGGCCGACACAGATACGCAGTATTTT.

CDR3: CASSYDGAGGMTDTQYF. CDR3 bases: TGTGCCAGCAGTTACGACGGGGCGGGGGGTATGACAGATACGCAGTATTTT. V is TRBV6-6 and J is TRBJ2-3; 8 nucleotides agree with TRBD2. CDR1 MNHNY and CDR2 SVGAGI come from the germline V gene (reference sequence). The CDR3 is made up of 17 amino acids. J was trimmed by 3 bases and V by 2 bases; bases with no gene match: 10.

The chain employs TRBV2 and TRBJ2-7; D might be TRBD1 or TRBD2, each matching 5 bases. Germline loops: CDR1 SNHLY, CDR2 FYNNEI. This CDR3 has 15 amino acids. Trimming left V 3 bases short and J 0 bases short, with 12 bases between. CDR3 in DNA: TGTGCCAGCAGTGAGTCGTACGGGGCCTCCTACGAGCAGTACTTC. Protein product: CASSESYGASYEQYF.

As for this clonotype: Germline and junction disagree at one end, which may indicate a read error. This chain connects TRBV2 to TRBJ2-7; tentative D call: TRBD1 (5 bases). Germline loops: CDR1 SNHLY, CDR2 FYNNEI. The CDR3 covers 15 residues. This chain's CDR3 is CTSRVEQITSYEQYF. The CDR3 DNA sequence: TGTACCAGCAGGGTGGAACAGATAACATCCTACGAGCAGTACTTC. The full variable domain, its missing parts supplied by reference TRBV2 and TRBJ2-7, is EPEVTQTPSHQVTQMGQEVILRCVPISNHLYFYWYRQILGQKVEFLVSFYNNEISEKSEIFDDQFSVERPDGSNFTLKIRSTKLEDSAMYFCTSRVEQITSYEQYFGPGTRLTVT.

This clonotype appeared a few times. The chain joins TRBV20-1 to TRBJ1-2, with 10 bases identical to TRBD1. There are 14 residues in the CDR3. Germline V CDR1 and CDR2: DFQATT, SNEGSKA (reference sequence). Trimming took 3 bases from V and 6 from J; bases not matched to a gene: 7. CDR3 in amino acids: CSASNRDRGNGYTF. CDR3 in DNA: TGCAGTGCTAGTAACCGGGACAGGGGCAATGGCTACACCTTC.

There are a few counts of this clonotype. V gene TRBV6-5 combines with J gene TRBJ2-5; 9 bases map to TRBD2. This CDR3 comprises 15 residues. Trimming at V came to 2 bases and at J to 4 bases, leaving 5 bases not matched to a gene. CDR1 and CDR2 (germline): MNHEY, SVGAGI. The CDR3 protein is CASSYLVAGVETQYF. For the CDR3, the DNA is TGTGCCAGCAGTTACCTGGTAGCGGGAGTAGAGACCCAGTACTTC.

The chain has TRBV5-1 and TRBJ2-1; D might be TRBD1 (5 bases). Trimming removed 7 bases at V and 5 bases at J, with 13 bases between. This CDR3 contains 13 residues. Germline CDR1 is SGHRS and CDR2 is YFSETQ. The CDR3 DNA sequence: TGCGCCAGCTCAGGGCAGGAACACAATGAGCAGTTCTTC. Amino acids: CASSGQEHNEQFF.

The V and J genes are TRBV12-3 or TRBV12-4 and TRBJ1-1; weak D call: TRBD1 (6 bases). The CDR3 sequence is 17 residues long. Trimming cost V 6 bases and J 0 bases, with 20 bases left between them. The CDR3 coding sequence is TGTGCCAGCAGCCCTAACAGGGACGACCTGCTGAACACTGAAGCTTTCTTT. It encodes CASSPNRDDLLNTEAFF.

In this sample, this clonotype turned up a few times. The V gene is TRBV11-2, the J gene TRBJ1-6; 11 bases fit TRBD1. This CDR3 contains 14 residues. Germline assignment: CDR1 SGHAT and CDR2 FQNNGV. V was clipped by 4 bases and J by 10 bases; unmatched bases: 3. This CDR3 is CASSSDRGLSPLHF. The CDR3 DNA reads TGTGCCAGCAGCTCGGACAGGGGGCTGTCACCCCTCCACTTT.